Listed below are T cell receptor beta chains from one sample, sequenced in a study of T cell changes during pregnancy in multiple sclerosis. Clones were read by immunoSEQ multiplex PCR, and TCRdb kept only the in-frame ones, dropping some. Among 90,000 to 150,000 clones listed, 85% to 95% were seen once. This specimen consisted of peripheral blood, obtained before pregnancy. These receptors were obtained from a female donor with multiple sclerosis, enrolled in a pregnancy study. The CDR3 runs from the conserved cysteine through the conserved F or W.

TRBJ2-1	TRBV27	CASSFFRGRAIYNEQFF
TRBJ2-7	TRBV28	CASSLEWNEQYF
TRBJ2-2	TRBV9	CASSVGTANTGELFF
TRBJ2-7	TRBV6-5	CASSLTGGSVYEQYF
TRBJ1-1	TRBV18	CASTWTGGTEAFF
TRBJ1-5	TRBV28	CASSPVGQPNQPQHF
TRBJ1-5	TRBV6-5	CASSRLQGFQPQHF
TRBJ1-6	TRBV7-2	CASSLAWGGNSPLHF
TRBJ1-1	TRBV6-5	CASSYTLRGLEEAFF
TRBJ2-5	TRBV7-7	CASSSAGKQETQYF
TRBJ2-7	TRBV6-1	CASSELTGKYEQYF
TRBJ2-6	TRBV27	CASSLSGAYGANVLTF
TRBJ2-1	TRBV7-9	CASSFRVNEQFF
TRBJ1-4	TRBV9	CASSPRQGGNEKLFF
TRBJ1-3	TRBV18	CASSPKGAPGNTIYF
TRBJ1-1	TRBV6-1	CASSAYDRGQNTEAFF
TRBJ2-3	TRBV4-1	CASSPRTSSTDTQYF
TRBJ2-7	TRBV2	CASTLRVAGVSYEQYF
TRBJ1-5	TRBV6-6	CASSSLAGPNQPQHF
TRBJ2-7	TRBV27	CASGQPGRGEQYF
TRBJ2-3	TRBV7-2	CASSLGLAGGTDTQYF
TRBJ1-5	TRBV19	CASSLHPGQGESHNQPQHF
TRBJ2-6	TRBV2	CASSEMNMITSGANVLTF
TRBJ1-1	TRBV25-1	CASSMAGRTSAFF
TRBJ2-1	TRBV7-2	CASSLLNEQFF
TRBJ2-3	TRBV12-5	CASGLGQGDADTQYF
TRBJ2-7	TRBV27	CASSLGQDSYEQYF
TRBJ2-7	TRBV30	CAWSAGSEQYF
TRBJ1-6	TRBV19	CASLDGTRASNSPLHF
TRBJ2-3	TRBV29-1	CSVEGPRGRSTDTQYF
TRBJ1-1	TRBV7-3	CASSFDRGTEAFF
TRBJ2-1	TRBV7-6	CASSSGLAGGSHEQFF
TRBJ1-2	TRBV7-2	CASSKDREHYGYTF
TRBJ2-5	TRBV5-1	CASSFQFQETQYF
TRBJ2-7	TRBV20-1	CSGGDAYEQYF
TRBJ1-2	TRBV6-6	CASSPRQGTGYTF